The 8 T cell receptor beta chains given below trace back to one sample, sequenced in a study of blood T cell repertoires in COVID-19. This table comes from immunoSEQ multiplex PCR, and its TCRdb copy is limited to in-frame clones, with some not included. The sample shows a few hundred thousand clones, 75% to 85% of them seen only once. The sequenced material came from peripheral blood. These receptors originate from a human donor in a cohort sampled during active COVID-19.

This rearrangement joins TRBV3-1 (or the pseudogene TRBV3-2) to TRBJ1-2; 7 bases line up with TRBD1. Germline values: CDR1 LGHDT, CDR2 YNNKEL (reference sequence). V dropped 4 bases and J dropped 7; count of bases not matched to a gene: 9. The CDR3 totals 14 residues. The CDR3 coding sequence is TGTGCCAGCAGCCCGTTCCGGGACAGCGCTGGCTACACCTTC. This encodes CASSPFRDSAGYTF.

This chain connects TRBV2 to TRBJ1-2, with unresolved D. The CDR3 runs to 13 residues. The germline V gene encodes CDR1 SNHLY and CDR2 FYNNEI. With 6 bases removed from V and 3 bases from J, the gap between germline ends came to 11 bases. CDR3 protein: CASREVQDYGYTF. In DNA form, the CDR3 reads TGTGCCAGCAGGGAGGTGCAGGACTATGGCTACACCTTC.

The CDR3 region is CASSLKQKNTEAFF. CDR3 in DNA: TGTGCCAGCAGCCTCAAACAGAAGAACACTGAAGCTTTCTTT. The chain employs TRBV3-1 (or the pseudogene TRBV3-2) and TRBJ1-1; D unresolved. The CDR3 sequence is 14 residues long. Germline CDR1 and CDR2: LGHDT and YNNKEL (reference sequence). V lost 4 bases to trimming and J lost 1 base, with 10 bases between them.

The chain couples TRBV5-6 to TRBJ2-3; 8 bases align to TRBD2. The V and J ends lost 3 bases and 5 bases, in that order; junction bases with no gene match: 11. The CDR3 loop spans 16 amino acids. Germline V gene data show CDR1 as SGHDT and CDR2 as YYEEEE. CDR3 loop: CASSSLAGGRRDTQYF. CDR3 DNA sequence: TGTGCCAGCAGCTCACTGGCGGGGGGTAGGAGAGATACGCAGTATTTT.

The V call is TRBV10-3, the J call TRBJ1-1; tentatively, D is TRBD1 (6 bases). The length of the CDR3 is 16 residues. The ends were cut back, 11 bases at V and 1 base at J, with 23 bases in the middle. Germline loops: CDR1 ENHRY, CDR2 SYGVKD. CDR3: CAAQQGVITRNTEAFF. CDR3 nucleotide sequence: TGTGCCGCACAACAGGGCGTGATAACTAGGAACACTGAAGCTTTCTTT.

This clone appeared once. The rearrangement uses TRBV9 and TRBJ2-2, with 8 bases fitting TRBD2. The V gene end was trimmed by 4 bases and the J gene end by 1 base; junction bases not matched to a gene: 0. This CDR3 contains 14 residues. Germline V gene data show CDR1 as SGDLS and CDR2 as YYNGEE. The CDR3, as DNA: TGTGCCAGCAGCACTAGCGGGAACACCGGGGAGCTGTTTTTT. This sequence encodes CASSTSGNTGELFF.

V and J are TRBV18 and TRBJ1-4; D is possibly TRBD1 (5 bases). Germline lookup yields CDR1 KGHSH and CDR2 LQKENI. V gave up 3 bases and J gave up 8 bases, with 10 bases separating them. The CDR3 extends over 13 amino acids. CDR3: CASSPQGREKLFF. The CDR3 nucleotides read TGTGCCAGCTCACCCCAGGGTCGAGAAAAACTGTTTTTT.

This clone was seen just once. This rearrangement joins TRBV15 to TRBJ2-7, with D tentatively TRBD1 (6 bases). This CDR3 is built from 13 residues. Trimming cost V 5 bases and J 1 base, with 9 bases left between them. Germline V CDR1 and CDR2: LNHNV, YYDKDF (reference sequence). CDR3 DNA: TGTGCCACCAGCCCGGACAGATCCTACGAGCAGTACTTC. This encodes CATSPDRSYEQYF.